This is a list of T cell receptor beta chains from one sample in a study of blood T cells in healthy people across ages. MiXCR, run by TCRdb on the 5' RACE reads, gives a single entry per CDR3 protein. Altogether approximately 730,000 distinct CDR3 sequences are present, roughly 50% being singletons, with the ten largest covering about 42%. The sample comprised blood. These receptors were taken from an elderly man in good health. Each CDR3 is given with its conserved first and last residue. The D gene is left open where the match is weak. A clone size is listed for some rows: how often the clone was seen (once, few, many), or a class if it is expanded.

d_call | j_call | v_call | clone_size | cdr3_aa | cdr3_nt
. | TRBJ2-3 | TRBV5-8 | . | CASSLVLGPTDTQYF | TGTGCCAGCAGCTTGGTCCTAGGACCCACAGATACGCAGTATTTT
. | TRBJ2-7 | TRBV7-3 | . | CASSSPGSNNERYF | TGTGCCAGCAGCTCCCCCGGGTCTAACAATGAGCGGTACTTC
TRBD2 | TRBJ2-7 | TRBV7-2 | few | CASSLALAGAPGDEQYF | TGTGCCAGCAGCTTAGCGCTAGCGGGAGCGCCAGGCGACGAGCAGTACTTC
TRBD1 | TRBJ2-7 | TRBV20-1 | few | CSASFPTGRRSYEQYF | TGCAGTGCTAGTTTTCCGACAGGGCGAAGGTCCTACGAGCAGTACTTC
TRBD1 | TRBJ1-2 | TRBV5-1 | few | CASSPDRSGIDGYTF | TGCGCCAGCAGCCCGGACAGGTCGGGTATTGATGGCTACACCTTC
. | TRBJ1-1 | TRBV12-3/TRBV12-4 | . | CASRSGRQAFF | TGTGCCAGTCGGTCAGGGCGTCAAGCTTTCTTT
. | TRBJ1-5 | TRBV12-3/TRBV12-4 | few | CASSLSGDNQPQHF | TGTGCCAGCAGTTTATCCGGGGATAATCAGCCCCAGCATTTT
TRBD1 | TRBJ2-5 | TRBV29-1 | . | CSVAFRQGGETQYF | TGCAGCGTGGCATTTAGACAGGGGGGTGAGACCCAGTACTTC
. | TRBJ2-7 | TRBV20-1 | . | CSAWRGTGTYYEQYF | TGCAGTGCCTGGAGGGGGACGGGAACTTACTACGAGCAGTACTTC
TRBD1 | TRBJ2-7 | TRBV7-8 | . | CVSSPGTGGYEQYF | TGTGTCAGCAGCCCCGGGACAGGCGGCTACGAGCAGTACTTC
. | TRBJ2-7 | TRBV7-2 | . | CASSLSETHSYEQYF | TGTGCCAGCAGCTTAAGCGAAACTCACTCCTACGAGCAGTACTTC
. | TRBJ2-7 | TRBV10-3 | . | CAIRDAGQYEQYF | TGTGCCATCAGGGATGCGGGACAGTACGAGCAGTACTTC
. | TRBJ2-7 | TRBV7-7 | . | CASSFPRAYEQYF | TGTGCTAGCAGCTTCCCTAGGGCCTACGAGCAGTACTTC
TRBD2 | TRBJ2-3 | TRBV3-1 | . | CASSQTGREHRYAYF | TGTGCCAGCAGCCAAACCGGGAGGGAGCACAGATACGCGTATTTT
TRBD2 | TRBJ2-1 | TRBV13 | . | CASSDTSELQYEQFF | TGTGCCAGCAGCGATACTAGCGAGTTGCAGTATGAGCAGTTCTTC
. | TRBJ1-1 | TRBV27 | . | CASSLLGREEAFF | TGTGCCAGCAGTTTGTTAGGCAGGGAAGAAGCTTTCTTT
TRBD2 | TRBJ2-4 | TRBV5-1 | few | CASSAGLAGAGGKNIQYF | TGCGCCAGCAGCGCGGGACTAGCGGGAGCAGGCGGCAAAAACATTCAGTACTTC
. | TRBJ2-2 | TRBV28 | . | CASLDQRGSPPGELFF | TGTGCCAGCCTAGACCAACGGGGGTCTCCCCCCGGGGAGCTGTTTTTT
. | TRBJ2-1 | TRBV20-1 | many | CSAKTVIRNEQFF | TGCAGTGCTAAAACAGTCATCCGCAATGAGCAGTTCTTC
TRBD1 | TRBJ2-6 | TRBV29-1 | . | CSVAGTGGADGANVLTF | TGCAGCGTCGCCGGGACAGGGGGCGCAGATGGGGCCAACGTCCTGACTTTC
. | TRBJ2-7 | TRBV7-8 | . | CSSSKQGGASYEQYF | TGTTCCAGCAGCAAACAAGGGGGAGCGTCCTACGAGCAGTACTTC
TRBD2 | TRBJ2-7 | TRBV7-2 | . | CANSFQTSGSYEQYF | TGTGCCAACAGCTTTCAGACTAGCGGGAGCTACGAGCAGTACTTC
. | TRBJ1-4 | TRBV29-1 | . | CSVGQVLNEKLFF | TGCAGCGTTGGGCAGGTCCTTAATGAAAAACTGTTTTTT
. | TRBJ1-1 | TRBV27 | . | CASCLLGGRGHEAFF | TGTGCCAGCTGTCTATTGGGCGGCAGGGGACATGAAGCTTTCTTT
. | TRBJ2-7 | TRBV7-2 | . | CASSFMDGYEQYF | TGTGCCAGCAGCTTTATGGACGGTTACGAGCAGTACTTC
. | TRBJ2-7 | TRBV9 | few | CASSVDEGPTYEQYF | TGTGCCAGCAGCGTAGATGAGGGGCCCACCTACGAGCAGTACTTC
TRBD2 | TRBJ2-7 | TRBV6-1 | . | CASSRHGAGGLSYEQYF | TGTGCCAGCAGCCGCCATGGCGCGGGAGGGTTATCCTACGAGCAGTACTTC
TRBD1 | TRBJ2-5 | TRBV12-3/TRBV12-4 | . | CASSLRGTVGDEQYF | TGTGCCAGCAGTCTGAGGGGGACAGTAGGGGATGAGCAGTACTTC
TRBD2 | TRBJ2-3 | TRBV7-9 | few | CASSLVTSGTTHTQYF | TGTGCCAGCAGCTTAGTAACTAGCGGGACCACCCATACGCAGTATTTT
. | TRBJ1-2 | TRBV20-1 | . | CSARVAYRGSANYGYTF | TGCAGTGCTAGAGTAGCTTATCGGGGTTCAGCTAACTATGGCTACACCTTC
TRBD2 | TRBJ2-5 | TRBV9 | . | CASSEDSGVETQYF | TGTGCCAGCAGCGAAGATAGCGGGGTCGAGACCCAGTACTTC
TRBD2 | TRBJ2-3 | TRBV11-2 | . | CASSLVPGGGTDTQYF | TGTGCCAGCAGCTTAGTACCGGGGGGTGGCACAGATACGCAGTATTTT
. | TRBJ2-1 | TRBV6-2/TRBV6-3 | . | CASSYPTGGGYNEQFF | TGTGCCAGCAGTTACCCCACCGGGGGAGGATACAATGAGCAGTTCTTC
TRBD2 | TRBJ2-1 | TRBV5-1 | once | CASSTQLAGVHEQFF | TGCGCCAGCAGCACCCAACTAGCGGGAGTCCATGAGCAGTTCTTC
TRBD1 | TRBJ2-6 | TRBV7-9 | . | CASSRQGPSSGANVLTF | TGTGCCAGCAGCCGACAGGGGCCGAGCTCTGGGGCCAACGTCCTGACTTTC
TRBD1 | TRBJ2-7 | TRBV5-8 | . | CASSQTGDEQYF | TGTGCCAGCAGCCAAACAGGGGATGAGCAGTACTTC
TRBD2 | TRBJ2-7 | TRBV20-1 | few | CSAARPAGAYEQYF | TGCAGTGCTGCCCGCCCAGCGGGGGCCTACGAGCAGTACTTC
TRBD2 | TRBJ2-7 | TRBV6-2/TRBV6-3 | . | CASTPLGTRAYEQYF | TGTGCCAGCACCCCTCTAGGGACTAGGGCCTACGAGCAGTACTTC
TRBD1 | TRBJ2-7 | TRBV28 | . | CASRPMAGGTLGVYEQYF | TGTGCCAGCAGGCCTATGGCAGGGGGCACCCTTGGTGTTTACGAGCAGTACTTC
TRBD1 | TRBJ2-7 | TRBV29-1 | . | CSVSQGAGEQYF | TGCAGCGTATCCCAGGGGGCGGGAGAGCAGTACTTC
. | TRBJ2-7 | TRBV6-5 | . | CASSYSAGNRNSYEQYF | TGTGCCAGCAGTTACTCGGCAGGAAACCGGAACTCCTACGAGCAGTACTTC
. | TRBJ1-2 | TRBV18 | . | CASSRGSGSIDGYTF | TGTGCCAGCTCACGGGGCTCAGGGTCCATTGATGGCTACACCTTC
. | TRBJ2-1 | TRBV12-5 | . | CASGLRVGPFSNEQFF | TGTGCTAGTGGTTTGCGGGTCGGGCCCTTCTCCAATGAGCAGTTCTTC
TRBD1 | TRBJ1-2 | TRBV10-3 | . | CAISDGTGYSGYTF | TGTGCCATCAGTGACGGGACAGGATATAGTGGCTACACCTTC
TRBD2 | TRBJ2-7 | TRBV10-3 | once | CAISESLAGGYEQYF | TGTGCCATCAGTGAGTCCCTAGCGGGGGGATACGAGCAGTACTTC
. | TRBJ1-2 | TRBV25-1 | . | CASSEFGDYGYTF | TGTGCCAGCAGTGAATTCGGGGACTATGGCTACACCTTC
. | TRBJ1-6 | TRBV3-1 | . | CASSQERGRGNSPLHF | TGTGCCAGCAGCCAAGAAAGGGGACGCGGCAATTCACCCCTCCACTTT
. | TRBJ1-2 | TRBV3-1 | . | CASSPNPVWGVGGYTF | TGTGCCAGCAGCCCCAACCCGGTATGGGGCGTAGGCGGCTACACCTTC
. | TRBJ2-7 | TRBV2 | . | CASSETRDEQYF | TGCGCCAGCAGTGAGACCAGGGACGAGCAGTACTTC
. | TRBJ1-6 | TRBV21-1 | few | CASSKLAMGTAGFRHSYNSPLHF | TGTGCCAGCAGCAAACTGGCTATGGGGACCGCCGGATTTCGCCACTCCTATAATTCACCCCTCCACTTT
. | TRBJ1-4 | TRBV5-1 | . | CASSLGPAANEKLFF | TGCGCCAGCAGCCTCGGACCTGCCGCTAATGAAAAACTGTTTTTT
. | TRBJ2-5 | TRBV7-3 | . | CASSFPGGSEQYF | TGTGCCAGCAGCTTCCCAGGGGGGAGTGAGCAGTACTTC
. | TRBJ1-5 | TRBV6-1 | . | CASSEEWDQPQHF | TGTGCCAGCAGTGAAGAGTGGGACCAGCCCCAGCATTTT